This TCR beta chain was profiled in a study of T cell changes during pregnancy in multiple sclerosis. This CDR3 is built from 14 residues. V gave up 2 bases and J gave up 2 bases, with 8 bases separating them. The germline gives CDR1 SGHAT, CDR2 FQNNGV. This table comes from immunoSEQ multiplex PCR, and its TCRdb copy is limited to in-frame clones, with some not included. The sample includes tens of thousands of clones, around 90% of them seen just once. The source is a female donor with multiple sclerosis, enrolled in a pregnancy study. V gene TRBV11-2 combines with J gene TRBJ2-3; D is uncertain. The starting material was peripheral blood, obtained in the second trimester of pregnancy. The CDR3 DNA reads TGTGCCAGCAGCTTAATCGGGTTCACAGATACGCAGTATTTT. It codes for CASSLIGFTDTQYF.